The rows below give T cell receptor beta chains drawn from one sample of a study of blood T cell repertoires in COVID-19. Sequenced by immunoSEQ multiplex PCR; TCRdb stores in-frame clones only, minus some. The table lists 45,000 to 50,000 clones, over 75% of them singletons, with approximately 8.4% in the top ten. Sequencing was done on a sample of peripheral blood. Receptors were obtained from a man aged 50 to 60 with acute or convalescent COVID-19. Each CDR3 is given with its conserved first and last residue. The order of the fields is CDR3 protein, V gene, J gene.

CDR3aa: CASSLRYNEQFF
v_gene: TRBV12-3/TRBV12-4
j_gene: TRBJ2-1

CDR3aa: CASRLSRDYLDTQYF
v_gene: TRBV19
j_gene: TRBJ2-3

CDR3aa: CASSYQYEQYF
v_gene: TRBV6-2/TRBV6-3
j_gene: TRBJ2-7

CDR3aa: CASSQVGGEETQYF
v_gene: TRBV4-3
j_gene: TRBJ2-5

CDR3aa: CASTTSSGYMTGELFF
v_gene: TRBV7-9
j_gene: TRBJ2-2

CDR3aa: CASSPRQGANYGYTF
v_gene: TRBV7-9
j_gene: TRBJ1-2

CDR3aa: CASSFNGNTEAFF
v_gene: TRBV7-2
j_gene: TRBJ1-1

CDR3aa: CASSETHSGRTGSYSNQPQHF
v_gene: TRBV19
j_gene: TRBJ1-5

CDR3aa: CASSTSRAGEDGELFF
v_gene: TRBV19
j_gene: TRBJ2-2

CDR3aa: CATSDPDRGYTEAFF
v_gene: TRBV24-1
j_gene: TRBJ1-1

CDR3aa: CASSLGVAGGHEQFF
v_gene: TRBV11-3
j_gene: TRBJ2-1

CDR3aa: CASSSSTSGRYNEQFF
v_gene: TRBV5-4
j_gene: TRBJ2-1

CDR3aa: CASSLGGTGTDTQYF
v_gene: TRBV7-6
j_gene: TRBJ2-3

CDR3aa: CASSITGTNSGANVLTF
v_gene: TRBV11-2
j_gene: TRBJ2-6

CDR3aa: CATSGDRGRVDYTLHF
v_gene: TRBV15
j_gene: TRBJ1-6

CDR3aa: CASSFSGELFF
v_gene: TRBV12-3/TRBV12-4
j_gene: TRBJ2-2

CDR3aa: CASSLRTGGDYEQYF
v_gene: TRBV5-1
j_gene: TRBJ2-7

CDR3aa: CATSGDSTEAFF
v_gene: TRBV24-1
j_gene: TRBJ1-1

CDR3aa: CASSPQTGDYNEQFF
v_gene: TRBV18
j_gene: TRBJ2-1

CDR3aa: CASRRTLGLAGTNSGELFF
v_gene: TRBV2
j_gene: TRBJ2-2

CDR3aa: CASSPPGLAGELFF
v_gene: TRBV18
j_gene: TRBJ2-2

CDR3aa: CASSPMTGAPNTEAFF
v_gene: TRBV18
j_gene: TRBJ1-1